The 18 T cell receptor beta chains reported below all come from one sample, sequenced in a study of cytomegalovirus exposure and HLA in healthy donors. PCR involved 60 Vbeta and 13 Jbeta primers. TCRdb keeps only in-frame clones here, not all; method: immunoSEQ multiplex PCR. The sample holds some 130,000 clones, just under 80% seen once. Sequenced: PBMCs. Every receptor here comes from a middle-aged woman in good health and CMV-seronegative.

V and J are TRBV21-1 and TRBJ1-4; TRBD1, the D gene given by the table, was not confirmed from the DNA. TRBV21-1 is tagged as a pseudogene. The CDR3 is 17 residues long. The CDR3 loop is CASSKVPGSRPNEKLFF. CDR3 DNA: TGTGCCAGCAGCAAAGTTCCAGGGTCGCGCCCAAATGAAAAACTGTTTTTT.

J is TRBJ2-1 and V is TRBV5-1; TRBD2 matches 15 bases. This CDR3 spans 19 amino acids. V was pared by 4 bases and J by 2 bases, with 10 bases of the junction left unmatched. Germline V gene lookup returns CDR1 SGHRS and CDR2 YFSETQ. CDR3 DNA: TGCGCCAGCAGCCCATGGACTAGCGGGAGGGTCCTCCCCTACAATGAGCAGTTCTTC. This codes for CASSPWTSGRVLPYNEQFF.

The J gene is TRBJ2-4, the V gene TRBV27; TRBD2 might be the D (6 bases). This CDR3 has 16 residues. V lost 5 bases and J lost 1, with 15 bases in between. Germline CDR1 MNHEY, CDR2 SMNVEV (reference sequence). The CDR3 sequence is CASSPWGGGAKNIQYF. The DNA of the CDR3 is TGTGCCAGCAGTCCCTGGGGTGGGGGGGCCAAAAACATTCAGTACTTC.

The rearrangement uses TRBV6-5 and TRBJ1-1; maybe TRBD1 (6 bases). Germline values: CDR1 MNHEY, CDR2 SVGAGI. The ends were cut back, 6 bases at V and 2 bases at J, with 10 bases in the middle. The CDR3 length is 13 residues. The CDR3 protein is CASSGTPNTEAFF. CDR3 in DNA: TGTGCCAGCAGCGGGACACCAAACACTGAAGCTTTCTTT.

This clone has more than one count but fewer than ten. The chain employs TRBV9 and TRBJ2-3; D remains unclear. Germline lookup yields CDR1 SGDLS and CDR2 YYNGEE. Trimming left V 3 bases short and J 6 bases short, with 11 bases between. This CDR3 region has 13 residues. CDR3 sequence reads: CASSGVRWDTQYF. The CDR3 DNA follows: TGTGCCAGCAGCGGAGTTCGGTGGGATACGCAGTATTTT.

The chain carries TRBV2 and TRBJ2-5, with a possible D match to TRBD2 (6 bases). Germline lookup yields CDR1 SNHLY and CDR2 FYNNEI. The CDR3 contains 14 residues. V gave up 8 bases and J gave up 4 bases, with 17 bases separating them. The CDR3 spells CASYLAANLETQYF. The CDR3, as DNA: TGTGCCAGCTACTTAGCGGCAAACCTAGAGACCCAGTACTTC.

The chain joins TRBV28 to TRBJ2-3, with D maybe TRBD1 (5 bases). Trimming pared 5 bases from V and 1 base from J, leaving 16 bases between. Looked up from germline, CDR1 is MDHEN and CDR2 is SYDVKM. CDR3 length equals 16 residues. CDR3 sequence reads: CASSVPPVGRTDTQYF. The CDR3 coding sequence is TGTGCCAGCAGTGTCCCACCCGTGGGGCGCACAGATACGCAGTATTTT.

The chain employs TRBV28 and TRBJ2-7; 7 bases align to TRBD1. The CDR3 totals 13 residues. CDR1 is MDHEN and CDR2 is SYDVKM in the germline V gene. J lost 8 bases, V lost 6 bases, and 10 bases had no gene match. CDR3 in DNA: TGTGCCAGCAGCCTCCAGGGGGTTTATAAGCAGTACTTC. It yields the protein CASSLQGVYKQYF.

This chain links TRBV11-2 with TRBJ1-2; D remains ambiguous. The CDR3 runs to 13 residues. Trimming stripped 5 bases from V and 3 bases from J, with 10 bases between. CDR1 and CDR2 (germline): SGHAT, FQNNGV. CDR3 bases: TGTGCCAGCAGCCCCCAGGAGGACTATGGCTACACCTTC. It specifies CASSPQEDYGYTF. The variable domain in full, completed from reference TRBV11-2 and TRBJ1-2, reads EAGVAQSPRYKIIEKRQSVAFWCNPISGHATLYWYQQILGQGPKLLIQFQNNGVVDDSQLPKDRFSAERLKGVDSTLKIQPAKLEDSAVYLCASSPQEDYGYTFGSGTRLTVV.

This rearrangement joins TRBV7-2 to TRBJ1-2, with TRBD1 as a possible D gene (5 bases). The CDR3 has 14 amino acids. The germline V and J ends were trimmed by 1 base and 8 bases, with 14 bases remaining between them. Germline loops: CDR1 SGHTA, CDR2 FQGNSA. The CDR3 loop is CASSLEAGLKGYTF. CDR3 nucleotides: TGTGCCAGCAGCTTAGAAGCAGGGCTTAAGGGCTACACCTTC. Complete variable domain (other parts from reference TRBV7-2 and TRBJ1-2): GAGVSQSPSNKVTEKGKDVELRCDPISGHTALYWYRQSLGQGLEFLIYFQGNSAPDKSGLPSDRFSAERTGGSVSTLTIQRTQQEDSAVYLCASSLEAGLKGYTFGSGTRLTVV.

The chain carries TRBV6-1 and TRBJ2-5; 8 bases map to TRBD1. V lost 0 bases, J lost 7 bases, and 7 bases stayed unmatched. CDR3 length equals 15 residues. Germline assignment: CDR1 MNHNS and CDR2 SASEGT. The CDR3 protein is CASSEALTGVVTQYF. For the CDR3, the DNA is TGTGCCAGCAGTGAAGCCTTGACAGGGGTTGTGACCCAGTACTTC.

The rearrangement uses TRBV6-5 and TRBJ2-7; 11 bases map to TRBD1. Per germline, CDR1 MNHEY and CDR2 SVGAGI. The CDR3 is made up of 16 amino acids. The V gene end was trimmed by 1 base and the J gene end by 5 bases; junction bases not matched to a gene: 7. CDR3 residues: CASSYLGTGGINEQYF. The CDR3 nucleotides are TGTGCCAGCAGTTACTTAGGGACAGGGGGGATCAACGAGCAGTACTTC.

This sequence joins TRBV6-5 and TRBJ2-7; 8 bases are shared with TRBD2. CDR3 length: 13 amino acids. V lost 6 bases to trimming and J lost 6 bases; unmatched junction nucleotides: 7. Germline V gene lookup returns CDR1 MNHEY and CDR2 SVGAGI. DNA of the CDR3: TGTGCCAGCAGAACGGGGGGGGCGGGCGAGCAGTACTTC. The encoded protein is CASRTGGAGEQYF.

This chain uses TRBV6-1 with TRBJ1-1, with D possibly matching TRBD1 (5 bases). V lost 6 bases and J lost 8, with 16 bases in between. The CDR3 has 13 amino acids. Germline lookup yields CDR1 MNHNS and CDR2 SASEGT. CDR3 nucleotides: TGTGCCAGCAGCCGGGACTTCGGAGGAGAAGCTTTCTTT. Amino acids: CASSRDFGGEAFF.

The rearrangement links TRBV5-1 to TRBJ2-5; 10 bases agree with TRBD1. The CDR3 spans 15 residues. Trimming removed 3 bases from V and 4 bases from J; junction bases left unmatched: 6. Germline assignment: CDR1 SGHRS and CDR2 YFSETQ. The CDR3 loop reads CASSWDRGLGETQYF. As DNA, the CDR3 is TGCGCCAGCAGCTGGGACAGGGGTCTGGGAGAGACCCAGTACTTC.

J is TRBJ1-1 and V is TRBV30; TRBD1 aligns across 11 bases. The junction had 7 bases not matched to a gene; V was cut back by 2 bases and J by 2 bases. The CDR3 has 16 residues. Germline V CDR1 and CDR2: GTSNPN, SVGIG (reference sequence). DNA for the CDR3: TGTGCCTGGAGTCACCGGGACAGGGGGTATAACACTGAAGCTTTCTTT. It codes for CAWSHRDRGYNTEAFF.

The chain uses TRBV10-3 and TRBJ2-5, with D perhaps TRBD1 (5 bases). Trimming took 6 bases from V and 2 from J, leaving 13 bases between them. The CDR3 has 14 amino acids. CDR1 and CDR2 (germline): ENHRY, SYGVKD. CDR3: CAISPTDQQETQYF. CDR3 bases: TGTGCCATCAGCCCGACAGACCAACAAGAGACCCAGTACTTC.

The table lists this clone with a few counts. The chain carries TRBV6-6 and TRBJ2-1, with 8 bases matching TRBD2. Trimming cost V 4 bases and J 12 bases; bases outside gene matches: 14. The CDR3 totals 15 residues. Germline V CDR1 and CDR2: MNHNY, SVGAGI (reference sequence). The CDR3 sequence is CASSSSAGGPGLQFF. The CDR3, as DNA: TGTGCCAGCAGTTCCTCGGCGGGGGGCCCGGGCCTGCAGTTCTTC.